In its sample, the clone carrying this T cell receptor beta chain was seen a few times. The CDR3 runs 14 residues. The V and J ends lost 7 bases and 6 bases, in that order; junction bases with no gene match: 9. TCRdb fed the RT-PCR reads into MiXCR, producing one record per CDR3 protein. The table has more than 600,000 distinct CDR3 sequences, approximately 14% seen once. Sample: memory CD4+ T cells from blood. The TCR comes from a female donor in good health, serving as a healthy control. The chain uses TRBV12-3 or TRBV12-4 and TRBJ1-1; the match to TRBD1 covers 9 bases. The CDR3 DNA is TGTGCCAGCACCATCGGGACAGGGCCGGCTGAAGCTTTCTTT. Its protein is CASTIGTGPAEAFF.